This T cell receptor beta chain was sequenced for a study of blood T cell repertoires in COVID-19. Study information: Samples taken during acute and convalescent COVID-19 were collected in the United States, Italy and Spain.

Only in-frame clones appear in the TCRdb table, and some are missing; sequencing was by immunoSEQ multiplex PCR. Of 50,000 or so clones in the sample, about 92% are singletons; the top ten hold roughly 1%. CDR1 and CDR2 from the germline V gene are LNHDA and SQIVND (reference sequence). Trimming took 3 bases from V and 6 from J; bases not matched to a gene: 4. The CDR3 runs to 14 residues. The sequenced material came from peripheral blood. The clonotype originates from a man aged 55 to 70 with COVID-19, enrolled during active disease. The chain carries TRBV19 and TRBJ1-5; 8 bases align to TRBD1. Here the CDR3 reads CASSMDRVTQPQHF. CDR3 bases: TGTGCCAGTAGTATGGACAGGGTCACTCAGCCCCAGCATTTT.